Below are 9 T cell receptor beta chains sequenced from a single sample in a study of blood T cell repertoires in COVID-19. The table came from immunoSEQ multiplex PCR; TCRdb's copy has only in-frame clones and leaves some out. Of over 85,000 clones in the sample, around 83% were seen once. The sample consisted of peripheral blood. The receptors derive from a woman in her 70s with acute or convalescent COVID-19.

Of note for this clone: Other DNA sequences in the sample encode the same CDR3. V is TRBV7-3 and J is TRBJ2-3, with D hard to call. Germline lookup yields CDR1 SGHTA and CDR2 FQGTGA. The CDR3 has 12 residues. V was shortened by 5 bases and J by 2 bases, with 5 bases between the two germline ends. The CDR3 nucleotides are TGTGCCAGCAGCCTAGACACAGATACGCAGTATTTT. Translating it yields CASSLDTDTQYF.

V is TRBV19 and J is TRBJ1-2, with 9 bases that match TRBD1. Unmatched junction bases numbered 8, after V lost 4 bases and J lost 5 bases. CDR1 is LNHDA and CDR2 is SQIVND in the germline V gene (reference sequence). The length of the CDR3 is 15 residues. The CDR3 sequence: CASSTALTGGYGYTF. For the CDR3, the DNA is TGTGCCAGTAGTACCGCCTTGACAGGGGGTTATGGCTACACCTTC.

In nucleotides, the CDR3 is TGTGCCAGCAGTTACAGCGGGGGATCCTACGAGCAGTACTTC. Its protein is CASSYSGGSYEQYF. The genes are TRBV6-2 or TRBV6-3 and TRBJ2-7, with TRBD2 matching over 8 bases. The CDR3 extends over 14 amino acids. Per the germline V gene, CDR1 is MNHEY and CDR2 is SVGEGT. The J segment lost 1 base and the V segment lost 2 bases, leaving 1 base of the junction unmatched.

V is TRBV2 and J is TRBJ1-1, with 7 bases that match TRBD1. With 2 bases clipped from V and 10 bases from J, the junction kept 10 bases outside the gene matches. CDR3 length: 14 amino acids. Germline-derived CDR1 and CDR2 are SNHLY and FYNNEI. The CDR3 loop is CASSEITGEQGAFF. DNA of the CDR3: TGTGCCAGCAGTGAAATCACAGGGGAGCAGGGAGCTTTCTTT.

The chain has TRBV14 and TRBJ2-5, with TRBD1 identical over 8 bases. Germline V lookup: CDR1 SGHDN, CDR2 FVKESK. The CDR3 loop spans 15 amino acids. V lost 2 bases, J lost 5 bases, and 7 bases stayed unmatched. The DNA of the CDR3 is TGTGCCAGCAGCCAACGGACAGGGATGGTCGAGACCCAGTACTTC. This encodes CASSQRTGMVETQYF.

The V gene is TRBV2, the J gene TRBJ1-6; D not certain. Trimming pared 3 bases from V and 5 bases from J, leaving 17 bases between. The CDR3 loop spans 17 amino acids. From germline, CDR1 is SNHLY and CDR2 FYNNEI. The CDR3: CASSDEGWAGDNSPLHF. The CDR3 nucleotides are TGTGCCAGCAGTGATGAGGGCTGGGCCGGTGATAATTCACCCCTCCACTTT.

This chain's CDR3 is CASSERGQGLYEQYF. The DNA of the CDR3 is TGTGCCAGCAGTGAAAGGGGACAGGGATTATACGAGCAGTACTTC. This rearrangement joins TRBV2 to TRBJ2-7, with 9 positions matching TRBD1. The V gene end was trimmed by 2 bases and the J gene end by 4 bases; junction bases not matched to a gene: 6. Germline V gene sequence: CDR1 SNHLY, CDR2 FYNNEI. The CDR3 has 15 amino acids.

CDR3 nucleotides: TGTGCCAGCACTAATAATAGGGGGCTTACTGAAGCTTTCTTT. This sequence encodes CASTNNRGLTEAFF. V and J are TRBV6-5 and TRBJ1-1, with 7 bases identical to TRBD1. The germline CDR1 and CDR2 sequences are MNHEY and SVGAGI. The junction had 10 bases not matched to a gene; V was cut back by 7 bases and J by 5 bases. The CDR3 has 14 amino acids.

The CDR3 DNA sequence: TGTGCCACCCGGACAGGGGGCTGGACCCTCCACTTT. This translates into CATRTGGWTLHF. This chain connects TRBV6-5 to TRBJ1-6; TRBD1 matches 11 bases. This CDR3 region has 12 residues. Germline CDR1 is MNHEY and CDR2 is SVGAGI. Germline trimming cut 10 bases from V and 14 bases from J; bases unmatched to any gene: 7.